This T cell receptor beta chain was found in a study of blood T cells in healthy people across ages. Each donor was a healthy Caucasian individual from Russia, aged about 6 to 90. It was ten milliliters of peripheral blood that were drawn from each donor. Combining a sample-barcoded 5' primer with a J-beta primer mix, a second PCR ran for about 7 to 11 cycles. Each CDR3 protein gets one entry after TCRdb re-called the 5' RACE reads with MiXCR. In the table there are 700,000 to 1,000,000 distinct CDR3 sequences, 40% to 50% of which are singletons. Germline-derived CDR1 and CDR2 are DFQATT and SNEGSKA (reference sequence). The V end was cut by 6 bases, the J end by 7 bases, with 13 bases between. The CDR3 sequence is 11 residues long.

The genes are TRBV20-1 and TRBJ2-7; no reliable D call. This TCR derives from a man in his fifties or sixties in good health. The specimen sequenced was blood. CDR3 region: CSALRQGEQYF. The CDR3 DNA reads TGCAGTGCCCTCCGGCAAGGGGAGCAGTACTTC.